This paragraph reports one T cell receptor (beta chain). V was shortened by 2 bases and J by 1 base, with 6 bases between the two germline ends. The CDR3 spans 13 residues. Per the germline V gene, CDR1 is SGHAT and CDR2 is FQNNGV. Original processing methods: Nucleated cell counts were estimated from reference gene primer amplification. Libraries were prepared by immunoSEQ multiplex PCR; TCRdb keeps only in-frame clonotypes and omits some of them. V, J and clone size were drawn from that table, and D and trimming were deduced from the DNA. This table has some 52,000 clones, 90% appearing once. The data originate from a study of blood T cell repertoires in COVID-19. Study details: Samples representing acute and convalescent COVID-19 were sourced from the United States, Italy and Spain. Sample material is recorded as cDNA or gDNA derived from T cells, B-cell-depleted T cells, or PBMCs.

The chain links TRBV11-2 to TRBJ2-7, with no clear D. This sequence was found in a human donor in a cohort sampled during active COVID-19. Sequencing input: peripheral blood. The CDR3 loop reads CASSLQASYEQYF. CDR3 coding DNA: TGTGCCAGCAGCTTACAAGCTTCCTACGAGCAGTACTTC.